One sample yielded the 2 T cell receptor beta chains listed below, sequenced in a study of blood T cell repertoires in COVID-19. TCRdb's copy holds only in-frame clones and misses some; the assay was immunoSEQ multiplex PCR. This table has a few hundred thousand clones, about 86% appearing once. The source material was PBMCs or T cells enriched from blood (not recorded which). Source of these receptors: a woman in her 30s who had been exposed to COVID-19.

The sample holds one count of this clone. The chain carries TRBV18 and TRBJ1-2, with 9 bases identical to TRBD1. Germline trimming cut 3 bases from V and 4 bases from J; bases unmatched to any gene: 3. CDR3 size: 14 residues. Germline V lookup: CDR1 KGHSH, CDR2 LQKENI. The CDR3 DNA reads as TGTGCCAGCTCACCTCCGGGACAGGGCTATGGCTACACCTTC. Amino acid sequence: CASSPPGQGYGYTF.

The CDR3 loop reads CASSLLSGGGRNSPLHF. The DNA for the CDR3 is TGTGCCAGCAGCTTGTTGTCAGGGGGCGGACGTAATTCACCCCTCCACTTT. V is TRBV5-5 and J is TRBJ1-6; the match to TRBD1 covers 8 bases. Germline V lookup: CDR1 SGHKS, CDR2 YYEKEE (reference sequence). The CDR3 loop spans 17 amino acids. V lost 1 base and J lost 6; bases outside the gene matches: 9.